This T cell receptor beta chain came from a study of OX40 agonist ivuxolimab in advanced cancers. Regarding the research as a whole: Ivuxolimab was a fully human IgG2 agonistic monoclonal antibody targeting the costimulatory receptor OX40 (CD134). Patients were allowed to have had prior anti-PD-1, anti-PD-L1 or anti-CTLA-4 therapy, and 40% of the dose-escalation patients had previously received checkpoint inhibitors. In the dose-escalation cohort, over 65% of patients were male, and the mean age was about 55 years, with a range of about 23 to 80. The paper covers the monotherapy dose-escalation part of the phase I ivuxolimab trial, which included N ≈ 57 patients. Three dose-escalation patients achieved partial responses, one with hepatocellular carcinoma and two with cutaneous melanoma. Peripheral TCRbeta sequencing was intended to test whether TCR sequence diversity was altered and clonal T-cell expansion was caused by ivuxolimab. Intravenous ivuxolimab was administered to patients every 2 weeks at six dose levels: 0.01, 0.1, 0.3, 1.5, 3 and 10 mg/kg. Of the roughly 52 dose-escalation patients, hepatocellular carcinoma was present in 19, melanoma in around 15, renal cell carcinoma in 9 and head and neck cancer in 9. General study outcomes and caveats: Low levels of normalized T-cell clonal expansion were also seen in some patients who did not respond. At doses of 0.1 to 3.0 mg/kg, clonal expansion of both CD4+ and CD8+ T cells in blood was seen between baseline and week 6. Partial responders in the 0.1-3.0 mg/kg groups had among the lowest normalized peripheral clonal expansion, especially among CD8+ T cells. Which antigens the clonally expanded peripheral T cells were specific for was not determined. On average, CD8+ T cells showed more expanded clones than CD4+ T cells after ivuxolimab.

Concerning this clone: The antigen it recognizes is unknown. It has no much larger one-base neighbor in the sample; base qualities were not kept.

Its CDR3 holds 16 amino acids, cysteine through phenylalanine. Just CDR3 DNA is preserved here, 48 bases in frame from base 1. The V end gives up 6 bases and the J end 0 bases, leaving 9 bases in the junction not matched to a gene. As encoded in the germline V gene, CDR1 is MGHRA while CDR2 is YSYEKL. The trial excluded patients who had a history of autoimmune disease or were on systemic immunosuppression. Peripheral blood for TCR sequencing was collected from all dose cohorts at baseline, on cycle 4 day 1, and on cycle 7 day 1. The samples were drawn from a first-in-human, open-label, multicenter phase I dose-escalation trial of ivuxolimab. Adults with locally advanced or metastatic melanoma, renal cell carcinoma, hepatocellular carcinoma or head and neck squamous cell carcinoma were enrolled in the trial. Before TCR sequencing, CD4+ and CD8+ T cells were separately sorted from peripheral blood.

Genomic DNA was isolated from the sorted cells so that the TCRbeta CDR3 region could be sequenced. The immunoSEQ Assay was used for sequencing of TCRbeta CDR3 regions. TCRdb took this table from immuneACCESS and kept in-frame rearrangements with V and J called. Such tables lack part of the clones; where checked against another copy, unresolved V genes explain under half of the gap, and the rest is unexplained. The sample profile shows roughly 62,000 clones; roughly 86% of them were found once. The ten largest clonotypes hold about 3% of the sample. The clonotype was recovered from an adult with an advanced solid tumor such as melanoma, head and neck, liver or kidney cancer. The chain is encoded by TRBV4-1 joined to TRBJ1-2, with 8 middle bases fitting TRBD1. Here the sequenced sample was CD4+ or CD8+ T cells sorted from blood, taken in a trial of the OX40 agonist ivuxolimab. The CDR3 protein sequence reads: CASSRGQGVANYGYTF. In nucleotide form, the sequence is TGCGCCAGCAGTCGAGGACAGGGTGTAGCTAACTATGGCTACACCTTC.